The subject of this entry is one TCR beta chain. The junction does not match germline at one end; this may be a read error. Exclusion of a patient resulted from uncontrolled infection, other autoimmune disease, pregnancy or lactation. Fresh peripheral blood, under 13 ml, yielded the PBMCs. Authors of the study amplified TCR beta CDR3 regions from RNA transcripts. An initial round of RT-PCR targeting the TCR CDR3 relied on the HTBI primer set. TCRdb re-analysed the multiplex PCR reads in MiXCR, keeping a single row per CDR3 protein. The table includes 660,000 or so distinct CDR3 sequences, around 20% detected once. These data belong to a study of T cells in Graves' hyperthyroidism and ophthalmopathy. The CDR3 spans 15 residues. Per the germline V gene, CDR1 is SGHAT and CDR2 is FQNNGV.

The receptor comes from a man younger than 40 with Graves' ophthalmopathy. V usage is TRBV11-2 and J usage is TRBJ2-1, with a tentative D call TRBD1 (5 bases). The sample consisted of blood. CDR3 bases: TGTGCCAGCAAAGGGGAAAGTAAACTATACAATGGGCAGTTCTTC. Protein: CASKGESKLYNGQFF. Full variable domain (rest looked up from reference TRBV11-2 and TRBJ2-1): EAGVAQSPRYKIIEKRQSVAFWCNPISGHATLYWYQQILGQGPKLLIQFQNNGVVDDSQLPKDRFSAERLKGVDSTLKIQPAKLEDSAVYLCASKGESKLYNGQFFGPGTRLTVL.